This T cell receptor (beta chain) comes out of a study of CD8 T cells in ankylosing spondylitis (dated by TCRdb to the late 2010s). About the study as a whole: The study profiled T cell receptor beta repertoires in healthy donors and ankylosing spondylitis patients to find disease-linked TCR variants. In total, the full study cohort was made up of some 110 healthy donors and approximately 27 ankylosing spondylitis patients. Peripheral blood was sampled, and synovial fluid was additionally collected from ankylosing spondylitis patients. Broader findings and caveats from the paper: The disease-linked clones had a CD8+ phenotype and were found at relatively low frequencies in peripheral blood. Some motif variants had previously been reported in the synovial fluid and blood of reactive arthritis patients, which suggests shared mechanisms of disease initiation. Blood from ankylosing spondylitis patients appeared to be characterized by a TCR beta motif composed of 7 to 9 highly homologous amino acid variants. The disease-linked clones were reported to be significantly enriched in matched synovial fluid samples from ankylosing spondylitis patients.

Reads for this sample came from an Illumina HiSeq 2500. Quantitative 5'-RACE with molecular barcodes was the method used to prepare the TCR beta libraries. The study's processing was this. A new computational method based on a probabilistic model of VDJ rearrangement was used to identify disease-linked TCR variants. TCRdb handled the public reads itself, with Q25 trimming in fastp and clone calling in MiXCR, and kept productive beta chains. Identical CDR3 protein sequences are pooled into one entry, listed with their most common genes and DNA. The V and J calls come from TCRdb's annotation, not from the publication. The sample profile shows around 440,000 distinct CDR3 sequences; 17% of them were found once. The ten largest make up approximately 1% of the sample. V has 3 bases trimmed and J has 10 bases trimmed; junction bases matching no gene number 6. The CDR3 runs 14 amino acids, cysteine and phenylalanine included. Only the CDR3 part of the read is kept: 42 bases, read in frame from the first base.

This clonotype was recorded a few times. Its antigen has not been determined. No qualities accompany the bases; no much larger clone lies one base away. This sequence was found in a male donor with ankylosing spondylitis. This chain is built from TRBV12-3 or TRBV12-4 and TRBJ1-4; a stretch of 9 junction bases matches TRBD1. The sequenced sample was blood, either unsorted or a sorted T cell fraction (not recorded which). In nucleotide form, the sequence is TGTGCCAGCAGTTTGGTTGGGACAGGGCGAAAACTGTTTTTT. It is translated as CASSLVGTGRKLFF.